The clone carrying this T cell receptor beta chain has just a few counts. As yet, its antigen is unknown. The sample comes from a study of regulatory T cells in long-lasting Graves disease. General study points: Among samples with persistent disease, TRBV28, TRBJ1-2 and TRBJ2-5 were favored.

Time point reported: newly diagnosed GD, antithyroid drugs for less than 3 months. After RNA was extracted from PBMCs, the TCR library was made from it. Criteria from the American Thyroid Association guidelines were applied to diagnose Graves' disease. Germline V gene data show CDR1 as KGHSH and CDR2 as LQKENI. The CDR3 loop spans 15 amino acids. J gave up 4 bases and V 3 bases, and 7 bases lay outside the gene matches. HTBI primers from iRepertoire and Arm-PCR of CDR3 regions yielded the TCR beta libraries. In the original analysis: Identified segments across samples numbered roughly 60 TRBV and 14 to 15 TRBJ. Using its own MiXCR run on the multiplex PCR reads, TCRdb lists one record per CDR3 protein. These V and J calls derive from TCRdb rather than the authors' analysis. The sample lists 530,000 or so distinct CDR3 sequences, approximately 12% seen once, with about 10% in the top ten. The sample was also reused in another study, on T cells in Graves' hyperthyroidism and ophthalmopathy.

The material sequenced was peripheral blood mononuclear cells (PBMCs), taken at new diagnosis, from a patient treated with antithyroid drugs. The receptor's source is a man aged 25-40 years with Graves disease. The rearrangement joins TRBV18 to TRBJ1-1, with TRBD1 identical over 8 bases. The CDR3 DNA is TGTGCCAGCTCACCCTTCGGACAGGGCGGCACTGAAGCTTTCTTT. It codes for CASSPFGQGGTEAFF. Complete variable domain (other parts from reference TRBV18 and TRBJ1-1): NAGVMQNPRHLVRRRGQEARLRCSPMKGHSHVYWYRQLPEEGLKFMVYLQKENIIDESGMPKERFSAEFPKEGPSILRIQQVVRGDSAAYFCASSPFGQGGTEAFFGQGTRLTVV.